This T cell receptor (beta chain) is drawn from a study of blood T cell repertoires in COVID-19 (TCRdb year 2020). Background on the whole study: Collaborator samples came from the United States, Italy and Spain and covered acute and convalescent phases of COVID-19. The material from the prospective study consisted of cDNA or gDNA derived from T cells, B-cell-depleted T cells, or PBMCs. Subjects who had been exposed to COVID-19, were actively infected with it, or had recovered from it provided the deeply sampled blood TCRbeta repertoires that made up the dataset. The repertoires were released in a freely available public database meant as a resource for research on the immune response to SARS-CoV-2. The samples were drawn from two sources: the first 160 participants of the ongoing ImmuneRACE study, and 950 to 1,500 subjects contributed by 6 global collaborators. Nearly every sample came with metadata listing a de-identified subject ID, COVID-19 status, age in years and sex. Where available, HLA class I and class II types were taken from metadata supplied by the sample provider and were not determined by assay-based typing.

Counted from cysteine to phenylalanine, this CDR3 has 13 amino acids. Left in the record is the CDR3 DNA by itself, 39 bases read in frame from the first base. CDR1 and CDR2 are drawn from the germline V gene: SQVTM, ANQGSEA. The V and J ends are trimmed by 2 bases and 0 bases, leaving 7 bases between them. The sample holds one count of this clone. Its antigen is currently not known. The sample holds no much larger clone one base away, and base qualities are not on file. The sample holds other DNA sequences that translate to the same CDR3. One collaborating source in Seattle enrolled patients while the patients were actively infected and followed the patients over time throughout the course of disease. The collaborating institutions used their own protocols to collect whole blood in K2EDTA tubes. For TCRbeta analysis, collaborator samples were shipped as frozen whole blood, as isolated PBMCs, or as DNA extracted from either sample type.

General conclusions and limits of the study: The quantity of clinical and demographic metadata differed by source and by participant and was supplied without curation.

TCRbeta CDR3 regions were amplified from genomic DNA using the immunoSEQ Assay, a bias-controlled multiplex PCR. Per the authors' processing: Within the assay, amplification of reference gene primers was used to estimate how many nucleated cells each sample contained. To quantify the absolute abundance of each unique TCRbeta CDR3 rearrangement, sequence reads were collapsed and filtered. For each sample, productive Simpson clonality was calculated by taking the square root of Simpson's diversity index across productive rearrangements. This immuneACCESS table, as held by TCRdb, lists in-frame sequences with V and J called but not all clones. Of the missing ones, under half trace to an unresolved V gene in checked studies; the others have no known cause. That table is the source of V, J and clone size, and D and trimming were worked out from the DNA. The sample table records 450,000 or so clones; roughly 89% of these occur just once. Jointly, the top ten make up 0.7% to 0.85% of the sample.

This sequence originates from a man between 18 and 35 years old with COVID-19, enrolled during active disease. Material: peripheral blood. The rearranged chain carries TRBV29-1 and TRBJ1-1; no D gene is confidently identified. The CDR3: CSVELRMNTEAFF. The DNA reads as follows: TGCAGCGTTGAACTGCGAATGAACACTGAAGCTTTCTTT.